These T cell receptor beta chains were read from a single sample in a study of yellow fever vaccine responses in identical twins. Each CDR3 protein gets one entry after TCRdb re-called the RT-PCR reads with MiXCR. The table includes under 2,500 distinct CDR3 sequences, 60% to 80% detected once. The source material was T cells from blood (PBMCs), unsorted or a sorted subset (not recorded which), sampled before or after yellow fever vaccination (not recorded which). The receptor source for this set is a woman aged 18-29 years who received the yellow fever vaccine. Both conserved end residues are part of each CDR3. The order of the fields is D gene, J gene, clone size, V gene, CDR3 DNA, CDR3 protein. The D gene is left open where the match is weak. Clone size is shown for a subset of rows, as once, few, many or a class of expanded clone.

D gene: .; J gene: TRBJ2-6; clone size: .; V gene: TRBV15; CDR3 DNA: TGTGCCACCAGCAGAGATGCAGACGGATACTCTGGGGCCAACGTCCTGACTTTC; CDR3 protein: CATSRDADGYSGANVLTF
D gene: TRBD2; J gene: TRBJ2-1; clone size: .; V gene: TRBV29-1; CDR3 DNA: TGCAGCGTTGCTAGCGGGGCAACCAATGAGCAGTTCTTC; CDR3 protein: CSVASGATNEQFF
D gene: .; J gene: TRBJ2-7; clone size: .; V gene: TRBV15; CDR3 DNA: TGTGCCACCAGCAGAGTTGCAGACAGCTCCTACGAGCAGTACTTC; CDR3 protein: CATSRVADSSYEQYF
D gene: TRBD1; J gene: TRBJ2-5; clone size: .; V gene: TRBV2; CDR3 DNA: TGTGCCAGCAGTGAACCGGGGCCAGGGGGCGTAACCCAGTACTTC; CDR3 protein: CASSEPGPGGVTQYF
D gene: TRBD1; J gene: TRBJ2-7; clone size: once; V gene: TRBV14; CDR3 DNA: TGTGCCAGCAGCCAAGTAAACAGGGGCTACGAGCAGTACTTC; CDR3 protein: CASSQVNRGYEQYF
D gene: .; J gene: TRBJ1-1; clone size: .; V gene: TRBV6-1; CDR3 DNA: TGTGCCAGCAGTGTCAGGGCGGGAAACACTGAAGCTTTCTTT; CDR3 protein: CASSVRAGNTEAFF
D gene: .; J gene: TRBJ2-7; clone size: .; V gene: TRBV11-3; CDR3 DNA: TGTGCCAGCAGCTTAGGTACCGGGGTCTCCTACGAGCAGTACTTC; CDR3 protein: CASSLGTGVSYEQYF
D gene: TRBD1; J gene: TRBJ2-7; clone size: .; V gene: TRBV19; CDR3 DNA: TGTGCCAGTAGTTTCCGGGACAGGGTTTACGAGCAGTACTTC; CDR3 protein: CASSFRDRVYEQYF
D gene: TRBD2; J gene: TRBJ2-6; clone size: .; V gene: TRBV4-3; CDR3 DNA: TGCGCCAGCAGCCAAGATGGGGGGGCTGGGGCCAACGTCCTGACTTTC; CDR3 protein: CASSQDGGAGANVLTF
D gene: .; J gene: TRBJ1-2; clone size: .; V gene: TRBV4-1; CDR3 DNA: TGCGCCAGCAGCCAAGAGCTGCAGGGAGGCTATGGCTACACCTTC; CDR3 protein: CASSQELQGGYGYTF
D gene: .; J gene: TRBJ2-7; clone size: .; V gene: TRBV21-1; CDR3 DNA: TGTGCCAGCGTTCCGTCGGGAGTCTACGAGCAGTACTTC; CDR3 protein: CASVPSGVYEQYF
D gene: .; J gene: TRBJ1-1; clone size: .; V gene: TRBV24-1; CDR3 DNA: TGTGCCACCAGTGTCCCTAGACAGGTACCTGTGAACACTGAAGCTTTCTTT; CDR3 protein: CATSVPRQVPVNTEAFF
D gene: .; J gene: TRBJ2-1; clone size: .; V gene: TRBV29-1; CDR3 DNA: TGCAGCGGCGCGTCCTACAATGAGCAGTTCTTC; CDR3 protein: CSGASYNEQFF
D gene: .; J gene: TRBJ1-1; clone size: once; V gene: TRBV12-3/TRBV12-4; CDR3 DNA: TGTGCCACCCCAAAAGGGGGTAGAACTGAAGCTTTCTTT; CDR3 protein: CATPKGGRTEAFF
D gene: .; J gene: TRBJ1-2; clone size: few; V gene: TRBV4-1; CDR3 DNA: TGCGCCAGCAGCCAAGATCCCCGCCCGGATCACTATGGCTACACCTTC; CDR3 protein: CASSQDPRPDHYGYTF
D gene: .; J gene: TRBJ2-4; clone size: .; V gene: TRBV4-1; CDR3 DNA: TGCGCCAGCAGCCAACAGGAGGGGGGGAACATTCAGTACTTC; CDR3 protein: CASSQQEGGNIQYF
D gene: .; J gene: TRBJ2-1; clone size: .; V gene: TRBV4-3; CDR3 DNA: TGCGCCAGCAGCCAAGTGAATGGTGAGCAGTTCTTC; CDR3 protein: CASSQVNGEQFF
D gene: .; J gene: TRBJ2-5; clone size: .; V gene: TRBV7-9; CDR3 DNA: TGTGCCAGCAGCTTAGATTTACTAACAGAGACCCAGTACTTC; CDR3 protein: CASSLDLLTETQYF
D gene: .; J gene: TRBJ2-7; clone size: .; V gene: TRBV4-1; CDR3 DNA: TGCGCCAGCAGCCAAGTTTTGACAGTCTCCTACGAGCAGTACTTC; CDR3 protein: CASSQVLTVSYEQYF
D gene: .; J gene: TRBJ2-1; clone size: few; V gene: TRBV29-1; CDR3 DNA: TGCAGCGTCCTGGCAGGGTCCTACAATGAGCAGTTCTTC; CDR3 protein: CSVLAGSYNEQFF
D gene: .; J gene: TRBJ2-1; clone size: once; V gene: TRBV5-1; CDR3 DNA: TGCGCCAGCAGCCTAAACTGGGGGCTCTACAATGAGCAGTTCTTC; CDR3 protein: CASSLNWGLYNEQFF
D gene: .; J gene: TRBJ2-5; clone size: .; V gene: TRBV10-1; CDR3 DNA: TGCGCCAGCAGTGAGGGCCGGGATGTGGAGACCCAGTACTTC; CDR3 protein: CASSEGRDVETQYF
D gene: .; J gene: TRBJ2-1; clone size: .; V gene: TRBV4-3; CDR3 DNA: TGCGCCAGCAGCCAAGACAGGGTGCCCTACAATGAGCAGTTCTTC; CDR3 protein: CASSQDRVPYNEQFF
D gene: TRBD2; J gene: TRBJ2-1; clone size: .; V gene: TRBV16; CDR3 DNA: TGTGCCAGCAGCCAAGGGGCGGGAGGGTCCTACAATGAGCAGTTCTTC; CDR3 protein: CASSQGAGGSYNEQFF
D gene: .; J gene: TRBJ2-1; clone size: few; V gene: TRBV7-6; CDR3 DNA: TGTGCCAGCAGCTTACATCTTACCTATGAGCAGTTCTTC; CDR3 protein: CASSLHLTYEQFF
D gene: TRBD1; J gene: TRBJ2-7; clone size: .; V gene: TRBV29-1; CDR3 DNA: TGCAGCGTCATCCGGGACAGGGAGGAGCAGTACTTC; CDR3 protein: CSVIRDREEQYF
D gene: .; J gene: TRBJ2-1; clone size: .; V gene: TRBV29-1; CDR3 DNA: TGCAGGGGGGACCGACTTTACAATGAGCAGTTCTTC; CDR3 protein: CRGDRLYNEQFF
D gene: .; J gene: TRBJ2-7; clone size: .; V gene: TRBV7-9; CDR3 DNA: TGTGCCAGCAGCTTAGCGCAGGACTACGAGCAGTACTTC; CDR3 protein: CASSLAQDYEQYF
D gene: TRBD1; J gene: TRBJ2-1; clone size: few; V gene: TRBV4-1; CDR3 DNA: TGCGCCAGCAGCCAAAGTCCCGGGACAGCCTACAATGAGCAGTTCTTC; CDR3 protein: CASSQSPGTAYNEQFF
D gene: .; J gene: TRBJ2-7; clone size: .; V gene: TRBV20-1; CDR3 DNA: TGCAGTGCTAGTTTTCCAGGGCGCGACCACGAGCAGTACTTC; CDR3 protein: CSASFPGRDHEQYF
D gene: .; J gene: TRBJ2-7; clone size: .; V gene: TRBV7-6; CDR3 DNA: TGTGCCAGCAGCTTAGGGGGCCTTGGCGAGCAGTACTTC; CDR3 protein: CASSLGGLGEQYF
D gene: TRBD2; J gene: TRBJ2-2; clone size: .; V gene: TRBV4-1; CDR3 DNA: TGCGCCAGCAGCCAAGCCACTAGCGGGAGGGCCGGGGAGCTGTTTTTT; CDR3 protein: CASSQATSGRAGELFF
D gene: .; J gene: TRBJ2-7; clone size: once; V gene: TRBV15; CDR3 DNA: TGTGCCACCAGCAGAGAGGGGGATTACGAGCAGTACTTC; CDR3 protein: CATSREGDYEQYF
D gene: .; J gene: TRBJ2-1; clone size: .; V gene: TRBV13; CDR3 DNA: TGTGCCAGCAGACTCGGAGTAAATGAGCAGTTCTTC; CDR3 protein: CASRLGVNEQFF
D gene: .; J gene: TRBJ1-1; clone size: .; V gene: TRBV4-1; CDR3 DNA: TGCGCCAGCAGCCCAAGAAGCGTAGGGGCGAACACTGAAGCTTTCTTT; CDR3 protein: CASSPRSVGANTEAFF
D gene: .; J gene: TRBJ1-4; clone size: .; V gene: TRBV29-1; CDR3 DNA: TGCAGCGTTGAAGTTGAAGGGGGTGATGAAAAACTGTTTTTT; CDR3 protein: CSVEVEGGDEKLFF
D gene: TRBD2; J gene: TRBJ2-7; clone size: .; V gene: TRBV9; CDR3 DNA: TGTGCCAGCAGCCCCCGACTAGCGGGGGTAGGTGAGCAGTACTTC; CDR3 protein: CASSPRLAGVGEQYF
D gene: .; J gene: TRBJ2-7; clone size: .; V gene: TRBV20-1; CDR3 DNA: TGCAGTGCTAGAGATCCAGGGAAGGAATACGAGCAGTACTTC; CDR3 protein: CSARDPGKEYEQYF
D gene: .; J gene: TRBJ2-1; clone size: .; V gene: TRBV15; CDR3 DNA: TGTGCCACCAGCAGGACCAGGGAAGGCTACAATGAGCAGTTCTTC; CDR3 protein: CATSRTREGYNEQFF
D gene: TRBD2; J gene: TRBJ2-1; clone size: .; V gene: TRBV20-1; CDR3 DNA: TGCAGTGCTCGTGGAGAGCGGGACTACAATGAGCAGTTCTTC; CDR3 protein: CSARGERDYNEQFF
D gene: .; J gene: TRBJ2-7; clone size: .; V gene: TRBV7-9; CDR3 DNA: TGTGCCAGCAGCTCCCCAGACTACGAGCAGTACTTC; CDR3 protein: CASSSPDYEQYF
D gene: .; J gene: TRBJ1-5; clone size: .; V gene: TRBV19; CDR3 DNA: TGTGCCAGCCAGTCTGGAGGGAATCAGCCCCAGCATTTT; CDR3 protein: CASQSGGNQPQHF
D gene: .; J gene: TRBJ1-1; clone size: few; V gene: TRBV10-3; CDR3 DNA: TGTGCCATCAGTCCAGAACTCCGGATTGGTGAGAAGACTGAAGCTTTCTTT; CDR3 protein: CAISPELRIGEKTEAFF
D gene: TRBD1; J gene: TRBJ2-5; clone size: few; V gene: TRBV11-2; CDR3 DNA: TGTGCCAGCAGCTTGGGGACAGGGGGAGGGCAAGAGACCCAGTACTTC; CDR3 protein: CASSLGTGGGQETQYF
D gene: TRBD1; J gene: TRBJ2-7; clone size: few; V gene: TRBV15; CDR3 DNA: TGTGCCACCAGCAGATCGGACAGGGAGTATAACGAGCAGTACTTC; CDR3 protein: CATSRSDREYNEQYF
D gene: TRBD1; J gene: TRBJ2-1; clone size: .; V gene: TRBV7-9; CDR3 DNA: TGTGCCAGCAGGGATCTGGACAGGGCGCCTAATGAGCAGTTCTTC; CDR3 protein: CASRDLDRAPNEQFF
D gene: .; J gene: TRBJ2-7; clone size: .; V gene: TRBV11-1; CDR3 DNA: TGTGCCAGCAGCGGGCGGGGGGACAGTCCCTACGAGCAGTACTTC; CDR3 protein: CASSGRGDSPYEQYF
D gene: .; J gene: TRBJ2-3; clone size: .; V gene: TRBV4-3; CDR3 DNA: TGCGCCAGCAGCCAAGATCCGGGGAGGGGGGCAGATACGCAGTATTTT; CDR3 protein: CASSQDPGRGADTQYF
D gene: .; J gene: TRBJ2-3; clone size: .; V gene: TRBV4-1; CDR3 DNA: TGCGCCAGCAGCCAAGATCTTAGCAGCACAGATACGCAGTATTTT; CDR3 protein: CASSQDLSSTDTQYF
D gene: .; J gene: TRBJ2-1; clone size: .; V gene: TRBV10-1; CDR3 DNA: TGCGCCAGCAGTGAGAGGGTAGGAGGGGGAACCTACTCCTACAATGAGCAGTTCTTC; CDR3 protein: CASSERVGGGTYSYNEQFF
D gene: .; J gene: TRBJ1-1; clone size: .; V gene: TRBV10-3; CDR3 DNA: TGTGCCATCAGGGGGGAGACTGAAGCTTTCTTT; CDR3 protein: CAIRGETEAFF
D gene: .; J gene: TRBJ2-1; clone size: .; V gene: TRBV11-1; CDR3 DNA: TGTGCCAGCAGCTTGATACCTAGCTCCTACAATGAGCAGTTCTTC; CDR3 protein: CASSLIPSSYNEQFF
D gene: TRBD1; J gene: TRBJ2-7; clone size: .; V gene: TRBV11-1; CDR3 DNA: TGTGCCAGCAGCTTAGAAGGGGGACAGTACGAGCAGTACTTC; CDR3 protein: CASSLEGGQYEQYF
D gene: .; J gene: TRBJ2-2; clone size: .; V gene: TRBV11-1; CDR3 DNA: TGTGCCAGCAGCCTAGGGGCTGCAGGGTACGGCACCGGGGAGCTGTTTTTT; CDR3 protein: CASSLGAAGYGTGELFF
D gene: .; J gene: TRBJ2-7; clone size: .; V gene: TRBV7-9; CDR3 DNA: TGTGCCAGCAGCCAAGGCTACTACGAGCAGTACTTC; CDR3 protein: CASSQGYYEQYF
D gene: TRBD2; J gene: TRBJ2-5; clone size: .; V gene: TRBV6-2/TRBV6-3; CDR3 DNA: TGTGCCAGCAGTCACACCTTAGCGGGAGGGTCGGAGACCCAGTACTTC; CDR3 protein: CASSHTLAGGSETQYF
D gene: .; J gene: TRBJ2-7; clone size: .; V gene: TRBV4-2; CDR3 DNA: TGTGCCAGCAGCCAAGATGCGGTGGGACAAACCTACGAGCAGTACTTC; CDR3 protein: CASSQDAVGQTYEQYF
D gene: .; J gene: TRBJ2-7; clone size: .; V gene: TRBV23-1; CDR3 DNA: TGCGCCAGCAAGGAGGGACATAGATTCTACGAGCAGTACTTC; CDR3 protein: CASKEGHRFYEQYF
D gene: .; J gene: TRBJ2-7; clone size: .; V gene: TRBV7-9; CDR3 DNA: TGTGCCAGCAGCTTAGAGTCCTGGGAGCAGTACTTC; CDR3 protein: CASSLESWEQYF